These 13 T cell receptor beta chains were all obtained from the same sample, sequenced in a study of blood T cells in healthy people across ages. A second about 7 to 11 cycle PCR used barcoded and J-beta primers. TCRdb processed the 5' RACE reads anew with MiXCR; each CDR3 protein has one entry. This sample carries hundreds of thousands of distinct CDR3 sequences, more than 25% of them seen once, and the ten largest clones take approximately 15%. The material sequenced was blood. All receptors come from a woman older than 75 in good health.

This clonotype was counted at least ten times. The rearrangement links TRBV12-3 or TRBV12-4 to TRBJ1-2, with TRBD1 matching 8 bases. The CDR3 extends over 14 amino acids. Germline trimming cut 3 bases from V and 5 bases from J; bases unmatched to any gene: 5. This chain's CDR3 is CASSFPGGRYGYTF. CDR3 coding DNA: TGTGCCAGCAGTTTCCCAGGGGGCCGGTATGGCTACACCTTC.

This clonotype was recorded at least ten times. The chain has TRBV7-9 and TRBJ2-7; 9 nucleotides agree with TRBD1. Looked up from germline, CDR1 is SEHNR and CDR2 is FQNEAQ (reference sequence). CDR3 length equals 14 residues. V trimming: 8 bases; J trimming: 6 bases; junction bases outside the gene matches: 11. CDR3 nucleotide sequence: TGTGCCAGCGGACGGGGACAGGGTAAGGGCGAGCAGTACTTC. Translating gives CASGRGQGKGEQYF.

This clonotype has just a few counts. This rearrangement joins TRBV21-1 to TRBJ2-1; TRBD2 reflects the table's D call only, with no check against the DNA. TRBV21-1 constitutes a pseudogene. This CDR3 has 16 residues. CDR3 region: CASSKEAGETYNEQFF. The CDR3 DNA reads as TGTGCCAGCAGCAAGGAAGCGGGGGAGACCTACAATGAGCAGTTCTTC.

The table lists this clonotype with a count of one. A much larger clone differs from this one at a single base, so this may be a read error. The chain couples TRBV3-1 to TRBJ1-2; D is unclear. Germline V lookup: CDR1 LGHDT, CDR2 YNNKEL (reference sequence). With 2 bases removed from V and 3 bases from J, the gap between germline ends came to 7 bases. The CDR3 has 13 amino acids. The CDR3 protein is CASSQTWDYGYTF. DNA for the CDR3: TGTGCCAGCAGCCAAACGTGGGACTATGGCTACACCTTC.

This clonotype was detected ten times or more. The rearrangement uses TRBV20-1 and TRBJ2-1, with 9 bases lining up with TRBD2. Trimming removed 3 bases from V and 5 bases from J; junction bases left unmatched: 8. The CDR3 covers 15 residues. CDR1 DFQATT and CDR2 SNEGSKA come from the germline V gene (reference sequence). The CDR3 sequence is CSARPRAGGNNEQFF. The DNA for the CDR3 is TGCAGTGCTAGGCCCCGAGCGGGGGGTAACAATGAGCAGTTCTTC.

A word on this clonotype: A read error may be the cause here, since a much bigger clone is one base away. The rearrangement uses TRBV10-2 and TRBJ2-1; possibly TRBD1 or TRBD2 for D (5 bases each). Germline V gene data show CDR1 as WSHSY and CDR2 as SAAADI. The CDR3 is 15 amino acids. V was trimmed by 7 bases and J by 0 bases, leaving 13 bases between them. CDR3 amino acids: CASNVGAISYNEQFF. The CDR3 DNA sequence: TGCGCCAGCAATGTCGGGGCCATCTCCTACAATGAGCAGTTCTTC.

This clonotype was seen repeatedly, ten times or more. The rearrangement links TRBV30 to TRBJ2-1; the match to TRBD1 covers 7 bases. The CDR3 totals 18 residues. CDR1 and CDR2 from the germline V gene are GTSNPN and SVGIG (reference sequence). The V segment lost 0 bases and the J segment 0 bases; nucleotides outside the gene matches: 11. CDR3 bases: TGTGCCTGGAGTGTAAGCCTCCACAGGGGCTCCTCCTACAATGAGCAGTTCTTC. It is translated as CAWSVSLHRGSSYNEQFF.

This clonotype was seen at least ten times. This chain connects TRBV7-9 to TRBJ1-6; perhaps TRBD1 as D (5 bases). The CDR3 runs to 15 residues. Germline CDR1 is SEHNR and CDR2 is FQNEAQ (reference sequence). V lost 3 bases and J lost 4, with 10 bases in between. CDR3 in amino acids: CASSLQAGYNSPLHF. DNA for the CDR3: TGTGCCAGCAGCTTGCAGGCAGGGTATAATTCACCCCTCCACTTT.

This clonotype was detected only a few times. The rearrangement uses TRBV28 and TRBJ2-3; 9 positions match TRBD1. The CDR3 contains 15 residues. The junction had 10 bases not matched to a gene; V was cut back by 5 bases and J by 7 bases. The germline V gene encodes CDR1 MDHEN and CDR2 SYDVKM. CDR3 sequence: CASSPNTGGEYTQYF. DNA of the CDR3: TGTGCCAGCAGTCCCAACACAGGGGGCGAATATACGCAGTATTTT.

This clonotype has a count of ten or more. The rearrangement uses TRBV7-2 and TRBJ2-1, with TRBD1 matching over 7 bases. J was trimmed by 7 bases and V by 6 bases; bases with no gene match: 6. CDR3 size: 13 residues. Germline loops: CDR1 SGHTA, CDR2 FQGNSA. The CDR3 bases are TGTGCCAGCAGAAGATTGACAGGGAATGAGCAGTTCTTC. It specifies CASRRLTGNEQFF.

This clonotype was seen ten or more times. V is TRBV6-2 or TRBV6-3 and J is TRBJ2-7, with D perhaps TRBD2 (5 bases). The germline gives CDR1 MNHEY, CDR2 SVGEGT. The CDR3 totals 16 residues. V lost 5 bases and J lost 0, with 17 bases in between. The DNA for the CDR3 is TGTGCCAGCAGTCCGCCGAGGGCCCTGAGCTCCTACGAGCAGTACTTC. This encodes CASSPPRALSSYEQYF.

Only a few counts were recorded for this clonotype. This chain connects TRBV20-1 to TRBJ2-7, with D uncertain. The CDR3 consists of 11 residues. Germline V gene lookup returns CDR1 DFQATT and CDR2 SNEGSKA (reference sequence). V was pared by 6 bases and J by 7 bases, with 13 bases between. CDR3 amino acids: CSASKSNEQYF. The DNA for the CDR3 is TGCAGTGCGTCAAAGAGCAATGAGCAGTACTTC.

This clonotype was detected a few times. CDR3 region: CSVGTSGGELFF. The CDR3, as DNA: TGCAGCGTGGGAACTAGCGGCGGGGAGCTGTTTTTT. The genes are TRBV29-1 and TRBJ2-2, with 8 positions matching TRBD2. The germline V gene has CDR1 SQVTM and CDR2 ANQGSEA. V was clipped by 6 bases and J by 7 bases; unmatched bases: 4. The CDR3 runs 12 residues.